This T cell receptor (beta chain) was captured by sequencing in a study of shared clonotypes between healthy human individuals. Study-level results: Enrolling few donors narrowed the genetic and exposure-history diversity that was represented.

In this sample, this clone turned up once. The antigen is not known. Each subset's genomic DNA was split evenly across several immunoSEQ plates. TCRdb keeps only in-frame clones here, not all; method: immunoSEQ multiplex PCR. The sample consists of roughly 2.5 million clones, about 92% of them appearing once. The germline V gene has CDR1 SGHRS and CDR2 YFSETQ. The CDR3 loop spans 14 amino acids. Trimming cost V 4 bases and J 2 bases, with 10 bases left between them. The sequence was obtained from a young man in good health. The chain is built from TRBV5-1 and TRBJ1-3; D not certain. The sequenced sample consisted of naive CD4+ T cells sorted from blood. Subset given: CD45RA+ positively selected. This CDR3 reads CASSQPGPGNTIYF. CDR3 sequence (DNA): TGCGCCAGCAGCCAACCGGGCCCTGGAAACACCATATATTTT.